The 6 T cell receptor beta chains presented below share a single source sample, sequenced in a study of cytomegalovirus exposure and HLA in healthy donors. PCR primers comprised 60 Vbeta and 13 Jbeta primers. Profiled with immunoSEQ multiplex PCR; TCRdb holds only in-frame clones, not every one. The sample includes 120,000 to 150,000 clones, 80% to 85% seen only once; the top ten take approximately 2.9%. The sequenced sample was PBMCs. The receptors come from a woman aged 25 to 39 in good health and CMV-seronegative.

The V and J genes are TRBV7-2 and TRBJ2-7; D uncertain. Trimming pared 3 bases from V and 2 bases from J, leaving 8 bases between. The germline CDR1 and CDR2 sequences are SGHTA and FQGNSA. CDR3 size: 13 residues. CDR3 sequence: CASSFPLPYEQYF. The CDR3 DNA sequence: TGTGCCAGCAGCTTCCCCCTCCCCTACGAGCAGTACTTC. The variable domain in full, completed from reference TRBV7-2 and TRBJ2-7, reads GAGVSQSPSNKVTEKGKDVELRCDPISGHTALYWYRQSLGQGLEFLIYFQGNSAPDKSGLPSDRFSAERTGGSVSTLTIQRTQQEDSAVYLCASSFPLPYEQYFGPGTRLTVT.

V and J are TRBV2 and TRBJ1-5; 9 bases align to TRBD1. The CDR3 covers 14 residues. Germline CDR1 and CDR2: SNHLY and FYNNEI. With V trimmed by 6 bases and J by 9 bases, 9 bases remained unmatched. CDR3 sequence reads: CASRGQGFPPPQHF. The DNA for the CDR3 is TGTGCCAGCAGGGGACAGGGTTTTCCGCCGCCCCAGCATTTT.

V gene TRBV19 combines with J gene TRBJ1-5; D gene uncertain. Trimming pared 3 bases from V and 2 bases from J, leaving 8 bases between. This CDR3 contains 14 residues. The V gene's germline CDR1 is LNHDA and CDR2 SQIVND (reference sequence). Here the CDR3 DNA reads TGTGCCAGTAGTATCTTAGCAGGCAATCAGCCCCAGCATTTT. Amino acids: CASSILAGNQPQHF.

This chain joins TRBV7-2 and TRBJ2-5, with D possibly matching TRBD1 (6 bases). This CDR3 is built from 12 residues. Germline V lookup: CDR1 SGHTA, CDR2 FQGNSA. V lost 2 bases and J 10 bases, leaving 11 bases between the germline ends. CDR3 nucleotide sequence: TGTGCCAGCAGCTTAAACAGGGCTGGCCAGTACTTC. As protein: CASSLNRAGQYF. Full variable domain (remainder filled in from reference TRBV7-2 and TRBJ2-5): GAGVSQSPSNKVTEKGKDVELRCDPISGHTALYWYRQSLGQGLEFLIYFQGNSAPDKSGLPSDRFSAERTGGSVSTLTIQRTQQEDSAVYLCASSLNRAGQYFGPGTRLLVL.

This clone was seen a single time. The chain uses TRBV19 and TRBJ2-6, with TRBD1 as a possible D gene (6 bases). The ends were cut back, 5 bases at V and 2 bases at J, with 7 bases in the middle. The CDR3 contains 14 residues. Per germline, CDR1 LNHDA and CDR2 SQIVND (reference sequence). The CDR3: CASSGGPGANVLTF. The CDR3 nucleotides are TGTGCCAGTAGTGGGGGCCCTGGGGCCAACGTCCTGACTTTC.

The CDR3 nucleotides are TGTGCCAGTAGTTACCGACTGTCTAACTATGGCTACACCTTC. Encoded protein: CASSYRLSNYGYTF. The rearrangement links TRBV19 to TRBJ1-2; no clear D. The V end was cut by 5 bases, the J end by 0 bases, with 10 bases between. Germline V gene sequence: CDR1 LNHDA, CDR2 SQIVND (reference sequence). CDR3 size: 14 residues.